The 27 T cell receptor beta chains listed next were all sequenced from one sample in a study of cytomegalovirus exposure and HLA in healthy donors. 13 Jbeta primers and 60 Vbeta primers were used for the PCR. TCRdb's copy holds only in-frame clones and misses some; the assay was immunoSEQ multiplex PCR. The data contain 85,000 to 100,000 clones, around 74% of them singletons. The sample taken for sequencing was PBMCs. The receptors shown here come from a man aged 35 to 55 in good health and CMV-seropositive.

The J gene is TRBJ2-6, the V gene TRBV19; 13 bases line up with TRBD2. CDR3 length: 17 residues. CDR1 and CDR2 (germline): LNHDA, SQIVND (reference sequence). V was pared by 7 bases and J by 0 bases, with 3 bases of the junction left unmatched. The CDR3 sequence is CASKGLAGDSGANVLTF. In DNA form, the CDR3 reads TGTGCCAGTAAAGGACTAGCGGGGGACTCTGGGGCCAACGTCCTGACTTTC.

V gene TRBV7-9 combines with J gene TRBJ2-1, with D perhaps matching TRBD2 (7 bases). Germline V lookup: CDR1 SEHNR, CDR2 FQNEAQ (reference sequence). The germline V and J ends were trimmed by 2 bases and 5 bases, with 13 bases remaining between them. The CDR3 runs 15 residues. The DNA of the CDR3 is TGTGCCAGCAGCTTAAAATCCGGGGGGCACAATGAGCAGTTCTTC. Its translation: CASSLKSGGHNEQFF.

The rearrangement uses TRBV5-5 and TRBJ2-7, with D maybe TRBD1 (5 bases). Trimming shortened V by 2 bases and J by 9 bases, and 9 bases separated the two germline ends. The CDR3 has 11 amino acids. CDR1 and CDR2 (germline): SGHKS, YYEKEE (reference sequence). The CDR3 here is CASSLDSGQYF. CDR3 bases: TGTGCCAGCAGCTTAGACAGTGGGCAGTACTTC.

The chain employs TRBV7-9 and TRBJ1-1, with TRBD1 matching over 9 bases. There are 14 residues in the CDR3. V gave up 1 base and J gave up 8 bases; unmatched junction bases: 5. Germline lookup yields CDR1 SEHNR and CDR2 FQNEAQ (reference sequence). CDR3 sequence reads: CASSLEGTGSEAFF. DNA for the CDR3: TGTGCCAGCAGCTTAGAGGGGACAGGGTCGGAAGCTTTCTTT.

The chain is built from TRBV5-4 and TRBJ2-2, with TRBD2 matching 7 bases. Germline trimming cut 6 bases from V and 0 bases from J; bases unmatched to any gene: 8. The CDR3 is made up of 16 amino acids. CDR1 is SGHNT, CDR2 YYREEE, per germline (reference sequence). The CDR3 loop reads CASTSQRGANTGELFF. The CDR3 DNA follows: TGTGCCAGCACCTCTCAGCGGGGTGCGAACACCGGGGAGCTGTTTTTT.

This chain connects TRBV14 to TRBJ2-5, with D perhaps TRBD2 (7 bases). V lost 1 base, J lost 1 base, and 10 bases lay in between. Germline CDR1 is SGHDN and CDR2 is FVKESK. This CDR3 spans 15 amino acids. The CDR3 protein is CASSQGRGGQETQYF. The CDR3 DNA is TGTGCCAGCAGCCAAGGAAGGGGGGGCCAAGAGACCCAGTACTTC.

The chain combines TRBV4-1 with TRBJ2-7; the match to TRBD2 covers 14 bases. The CDR3 sequence is 19 residues long. Germline CDR1 and CDR2: MGHRA and YSYEKL. V shed 4 bases and J 2 bases; nucleotides not matched to a gene: 13. The CDR3 here is CASSPRESGTSGSAYEQYF. The CDR3 DNA sequence: TGCGCCAGCAGCCCCAGAGAGTCCGGGACTAGCGGGAGCGCCTACGAGCAGTACTTC.

This chain joins TRBV5-4 and TRBJ2-3; D unclear. The CDR3 runs to 13 residues. Germline CDR1 reads SGHNT; CDR2 reads YYREEE (reference sequence). Trimming pared 4 bases from V and 2 bases from J, leaving 8 bases between. This CDR3 is CASSAPLTDTQYF. In nucleotides, the CDR3 is TGTGCCAGCAGCGCTCCACTCACAGATACGCAGTATTTT.

The chain is built from TRBV2 and TRBJ2-7; 7 positions agree with TRBD2. The CDR3 has 14 residues. Per germline, CDR1 SNHLY and CDR2 FYNNEI. The V and J ends lost 7 bases and 1 base, in that order; junction bases with no gene match: 7. CDR3 amino acids: CASTPRLASYEQYF. Here the CDR3 DNA reads TGTGCCAGCACCCCCAGACTAGCATCCTACGAGCAGTACTTC.

In this sample, this clone turned up once. The chain combines TRBV5-1 with TRBJ2-7; a weak D match, TRBD2 (6 bases). There are 18 residues in the CDR3. The germline gives CDR1 SGHRS, CDR2 YFSETQ. V was cut by 2 bases and J by 0 bases, with 21 bases left in between. As DNA, the CDR3 is TGCGCCAGCAGCTTTTTACTAGCAATCCCCGGTACCTCCTACGAGCAGTACTTC. Its protein is CASSFLLAIPGTSYEQYF.

The chain is built from TRBV6-5 and TRBJ2-5, with TRBD1 matching over 8 bases. The CDR3 is made up of 12 amino acids. Germline trimming cut 5 bases from V and 6 bases from J; bases unmatched to any gene: 2. Germline loops: CDR1 MNHEY, CDR2 SVGAGI. This chain's CDR3 is CASSRQGKTQYF. In nucleotides, the CDR3 is TGTGCCAGCAGTAGACAGGGGAAGACCCAGTACTTC.

This chain joins TRBV9 and TRBJ2-2; TRBD1 is a possible D gene (6 bases). The CDR3 is made up of 16 amino acids. CDR1 and CDR2 from the germline V gene are SGDLS and YYNGEE. Trimming pared 2 bases from V and 2 bases from J, leaving 13 bases between. CDR3 sequence: CASSVMARGNTGELFF. CDR3 nucleotides: TGTGCCAGCAGCGTCATGGCCAGGGGCAACACCGGGGAGCTGTTTTTT.

The chain couples TRBV28 to TRBJ2-3, with 8 bases lining up with TRBD2. The ends lost 4 bases at V and 2 bases at J; junction bases unmatched: 5. CDR1 is MDHEN, CDR2 SYDVKM, per germline. This CDR3 is built from 15 residues. CDR3 in DNA: TGTGCCAGCAGTTCCAAAGCGGGAGTCACAGATACGCAGTATTTT. It codes for CASSSKAGVTDTQYF.

This clone is a singleton in its sample. The same CDR3 is also encoded by other DNA sequences in this sample. V and J are TRBV27 and TRBJ2-7, with D perhaps TRBD2 (6 bases). V lost 3 bases and J 4 bases, leaving 10 bases between the germline ends. This CDR3 has 13 amino acids. Germline values: CDR1 MNHEY, CDR2 SMNVEV (reference sequence). The CDR3 reads CASSLGRGYEQYF. CDR3 DNA: TGTGCCAGCAGTTTGGGACGGGGGTACGAGCAGTACTTC.

In its sample, this clone was seen a few times. The V gene is TRBV25-1, the J gene TRBJ1-3; 9 bases line up with TRBD1. The CDR3 totals 18 residues. CDR1 MGHDK and CDR2 SYGVNS come from the germline V gene. Unmatched junction bases numbered 16, after V lost 10 bases and J lost 0 bases. The CDR3 DNA follows: TGTGCCAACCGCCAGGGACAGGGATTAGGGAGCTCTGGAAACACCATATATTTT. Residues: CANRQGQGLGSSGNTIYF.

This clone was counted only a few times. The CDR3, as DNA: TGCGCCAGCAGCTTGTTTGGACACAGCACAGATACGCAGTATTTT. Translation: CASSLFGHSTDTQYF. This chain uses TRBV5-1 with TRBJ2-3; weak D call: TRBD1 (5 bases). Germline CDR1 and CDR2: SGHRS and YFSETQ. This CDR3 has 15 residues. V dropped 1 base and J dropped 0 bases, with 9 bases sitting between them.

V and J are TRBV5-3 and TRBJ1-3; TRBD1 matches at 7 bases. TRBV5-3 is an ORF for which the function is uncertain. Trimming removed 6 bases from V and 1 base from J; junction bases left unmatched: 19. There are 19 residues in the CDR3. The CDR3 coding sequence is TGTGCCAGAATTCACGACAGGGACAGATTTCCCCGGTCTGGAAACACCATATATTTT. It translates to CARIHDRDRFPRSGNTIYF.

Comment on this clone: This sample also contains other DNA sequences that code for the same CDR3. The genes are TRBV19 and TRBJ2-3; 7 bases map to TRBD2. V lost 5 bases, J lost 1 base, and 0 bases stayed unmatched. There are 13 residues in the CDR3. Germline V gene sequence: CDR1 LNHDA, CDR2 SQIVND (reference sequence). CDR3 nucleotide sequence: TGTGCCAGTAGTGGGAGGGGCACAGATACGCAGTATTTT. Translation: CASSGRGTDTQYF.

The J gene is TRBJ2-3, the V gene TRBV5-1; a possible D gene is TRBD2 (6 bases). The germline CDR1 and CDR2 sequences are SGHRS and YFSETQ. This CDR3 is built from 14 residues. V lost 4 bases, J lost 0 bases, and 9 bases lay in between. CDR3 in DNA: TGCGCCAGCAGCCCCAGCGGGAGCACAGATACGCAGTATTTT. Translating it yields CASSPSGSTDTQYF.

This clone is labeled as medium-sized. The chain combines TRBV19 with TRBJ2-7, with TRBD1 as a possible D gene (5 bases). CDR3 length: 14 amino acids. Trimming took off 5 bases at V and 3 bases at J, with 14 bases between the two ends. Germline V CDR1 and CDR2: LNHDA, SQIVND (reference sequence). The CDR3 reads CASSFLGQLYEQYF. The CDR3 DNA reads as TGTGCCAGTAGTTTTCTAGGACAACTCTACGAGCAGTACTTC. Full variable domain (outside the CDR3, taken from reference TRBV19 and TRBJ2-7): DGGITQSPKYLFRKEGQNVTLSCEQNLNHDAMYWYRQDPGQGLRLIYYSQIVNDFQKGDIAEGYSVSREKKESFPLTVTSAQKNPTAFYLCASSFLGQLYEQYFGPGTRLTVT.

The rearrangement joins TRBV5-1 to TRBJ2-2; 8 bases line up with TRBD2. Germline V lookup: CDR1 SGHRS, CDR2 YFSETQ. Trimming cost V 8 bases and J 3 bases; bases outside gene matches: 9. The CDR3 has 15 amino acids. Written as DNA, the CDR3 is TGCGCCAGTTCCCAGCCAGCGGGAGACACCGGGGAGCTGTTTTTT. Protein: CASSQPAGDTGELFF.

The CDR3: CASGPGTGLNEQFF. As DNA, the CDR3 is TGCGCCAGCGGACCCGGGACAGGGCTCAATGAGCAGTTCTTC. The V gene is TRBV5-1, the J gene TRBJ2-1; 9 bases agree with TRBD1. CDR3 size: 14 residues. The V gene's germline CDR1 is SGHRS and CDR2 YFSETQ. J gave up 6 bases and V 7 bases, and 8 bases lay outside the gene matches.

This chain connects TRBV7-2 to TRBJ2-5; weak D call: TRBD1 (5 bases). The V gene lost 1 base and the J gene lost 1 base, with 7 bases spanning the gap. This CDR3 has 14 amino acids. Germline V lookup: CDR1 SGHTA, CDR2 FQGNSA. Here the CDR3 reads CASSLGTTQETQYF. The CDR3 nucleotides read TGTGCCAGCAGCTTAGGGACAACCCAAGAGACCCAGTACTTC. Full variable domain (remainder filled in from reference TRBV7-2 and TRBJ2-5): GAGVSQSPSNKVTEKGKDVELRCDPISGHTALYWYRQSLGQGLEFLIYFQGNSAPDKSGLPSDRFSAERTGGSVSTLTIQRTQQEDSAVYLCASSLGTTQETQYFGPGTRLLVL.

Comments on this clone: Because the CDR3's place on the DNA is in doubt, the DNA is left out and the CDR3 is given as listed by TCRdb. This sequence joins TRBV27 and TRBJ2-7; the table's D gene call, TRBD1, was not cross checked with the DNA. The CDR3 length equals 16 residues, ends included. Germline V CDR1 and CDR2: MNHEY, SMNVEV (reference sequence). This CDR3 reads CASSSSTGGASYEQYF.

This clone was recorded a few times. The rearrangement links TRBV7-9 to TRBJ2-5; D remains ambiguous. V was shortened by 1 base and J by 0 bases, with 15 bases between the two germline ends. Germline V gene lookup returns CDR1 SEHNR and CDR2 FQNEAQ (reference sequence). The CDR3 length is 17 residues. CDR3 loop: CASSLGDSTPYQETQYF. DNA of the CDR3: TGTGCCAGCAGCTTAGGAGACTCTACCCCCTACCAAGAGACCCAGTACTTC.

V gene TRBV12-5 combines with J gene TRBJ2-1, with a possible D match to TRBD2 (6 bases). Germline V gene sequence: CDR1 LGHNT, CDR2 FRNRAP. V was clipped by 5 bases and J by 12 bases, with 17 bases between them. The CDR3 totals 13 residues. The CDR3 DNA sequence: TGTGCTAGTGGTCTGGGCACCGGGGGTGGGCAGTTCTTC. The encoded protein is CASGLGTGGGQFF.

The V call is TRBV19, the J call TRBJ1-5, with 9 bases lining up with TRBD1. With V trimmed by 3 bases and J by 3 bases, 6 bases remained unmatched. The CDR3 extends over 16 amino acids. The germline V gene has CDR1 LNHDA and CDR2 SQIVND (reference sequence). The CDR3 DNA is TGTGCCAGTAGTATGGGTTGGACAGGGGTCAATCAGCCCCAGCATTTT. It is translated as CASSMGWTGVNQPQHF. Filled out from reference TRBV19 and TRBJ1-5, the complete variable domain reads DGGITQSPKYLFRKEGQNVTLSCEQNLNHDAMYWYRQDPGQGLRLIYYSQIVNDFQKGDIAEGYSVSREKKESFPLTVTSAQKNPTAFYLCASSMGWTGVNQPQHFGDGTRLSIL.